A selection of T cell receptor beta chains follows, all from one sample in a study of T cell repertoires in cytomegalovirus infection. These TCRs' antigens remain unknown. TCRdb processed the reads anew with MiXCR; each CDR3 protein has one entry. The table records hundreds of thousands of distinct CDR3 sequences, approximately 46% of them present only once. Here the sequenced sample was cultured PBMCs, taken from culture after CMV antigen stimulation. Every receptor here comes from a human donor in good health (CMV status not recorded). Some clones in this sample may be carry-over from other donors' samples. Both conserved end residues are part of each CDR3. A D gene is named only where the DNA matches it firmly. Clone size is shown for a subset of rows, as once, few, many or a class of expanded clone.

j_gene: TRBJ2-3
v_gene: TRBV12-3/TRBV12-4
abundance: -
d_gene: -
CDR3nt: TGTGCCAGCACCTTAGGACACCCGAGCACAGATACGCAGTATTTT
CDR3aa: CASTLGHPSTDTQYF

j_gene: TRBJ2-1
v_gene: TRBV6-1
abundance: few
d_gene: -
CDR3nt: TGTGCCAGCGTCTCCCGGGGCAATGAGCAGTTCTTC
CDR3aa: CASVSRGNEQFF

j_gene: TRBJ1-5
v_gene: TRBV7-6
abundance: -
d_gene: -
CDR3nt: TGTGCCAGCAGCTTACCAGAAAATAGCAATCAGCACCAGCATTTT
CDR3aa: CASSLPENSNQHQHF

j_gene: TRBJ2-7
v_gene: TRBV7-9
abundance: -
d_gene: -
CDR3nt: TGTGCCAGCAGCTTACCCGGGCTAGAGCAGTACTTC
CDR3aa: CASSLPGLEQYF

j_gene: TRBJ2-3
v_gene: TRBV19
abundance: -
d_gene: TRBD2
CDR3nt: TGTGCCAGTAGTAGAGGGACTAGCTCGGGGAGCACAGATACGCAGTATTTT
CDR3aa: CASSRGTSSGSTDTQYF

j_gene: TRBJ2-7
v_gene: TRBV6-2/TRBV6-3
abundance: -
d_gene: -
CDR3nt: TGTGCCAGCAGTTACCTCCGGGGGGCCTGGGAGCAGTACTTC
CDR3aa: CASSYLRGAWEQYF

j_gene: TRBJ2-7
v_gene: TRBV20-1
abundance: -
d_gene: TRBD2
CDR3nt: TGCAGTGCAGGGACTAGCGGGACCGAGCAGTACTTC
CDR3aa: CSAGTSGTEQYF

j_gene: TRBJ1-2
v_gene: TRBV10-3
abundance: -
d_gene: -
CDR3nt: TGTGCCATCAGTATGGCAGGGGTCTATGGCTACACCTTC
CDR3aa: CAISMAGVYGYTF

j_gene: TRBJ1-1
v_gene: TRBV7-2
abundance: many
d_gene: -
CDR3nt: TGTGCCAGCATGGAAACTGAAGCTTTCTTT
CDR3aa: CASMETEAFF

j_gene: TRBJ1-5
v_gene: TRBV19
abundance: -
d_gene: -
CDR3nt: TGTGCCAGTAGTATTTACGGGGGACGCAATCAGCCCCAGCATTTT
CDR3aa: CASSIYGGRNQPQHF

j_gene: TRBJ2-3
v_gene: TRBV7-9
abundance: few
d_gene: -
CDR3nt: TGTGCCAGCAGCAGTCCGCCCACCGGGAGCACATATACGCAGTATTTT
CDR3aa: CASSSPPTGSTYTQYF

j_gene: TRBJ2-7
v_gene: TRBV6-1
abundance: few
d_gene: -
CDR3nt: TGTGCCAGCCGGGTTCGCGGGGGCCACGAGCAGTACTTC
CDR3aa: CASRVRGGHEQYF

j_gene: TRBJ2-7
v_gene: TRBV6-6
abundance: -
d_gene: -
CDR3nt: TGTGCCAGCAGTCTGACAGAAAACGAGCAGTACTTC
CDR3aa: CASSLTENEQYF

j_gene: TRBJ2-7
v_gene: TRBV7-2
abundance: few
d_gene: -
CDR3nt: TGTGCCAGCGGGGTTGGTCCTCGGGCCTACGAGCAGTACTTC
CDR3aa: CASGVGPRAYEQYF

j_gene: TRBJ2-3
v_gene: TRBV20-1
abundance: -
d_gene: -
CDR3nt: TGCAGTGCCCAACGGACCCTGGGGGATAGGCGGTATTTT
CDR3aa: CSAQRTLGDRRYF

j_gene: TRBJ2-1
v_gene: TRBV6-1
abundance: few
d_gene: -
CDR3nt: TGTGCCAGCATGGGACCCCTCCCCCTCAATGAGCAGTTCTTC
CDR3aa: CASMGPLPLNEQFF

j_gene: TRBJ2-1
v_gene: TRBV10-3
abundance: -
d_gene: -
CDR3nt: TGTGCCATCGGGCGGGCGATCTCCTACAATGAGCAGTTCTTC
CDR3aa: CAIGRAISYNEQFF

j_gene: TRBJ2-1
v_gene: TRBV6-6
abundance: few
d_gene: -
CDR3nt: TGTGCCAGCAGTTCTCGGCCCTACAATGAGCAGTTCTTC
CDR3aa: CASSSRPYNEQFF

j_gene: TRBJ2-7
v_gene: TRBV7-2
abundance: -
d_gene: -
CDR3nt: TGTGCCAGCAGCTTCAAGGACTACGAGCAGTACTTC
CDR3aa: CASSFKDYEQYF

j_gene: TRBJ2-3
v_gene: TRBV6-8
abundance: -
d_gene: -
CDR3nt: TGTGCCAGCACCGACGGGGCAGATACGCAGTATTTT
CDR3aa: CASTDGADTQYF

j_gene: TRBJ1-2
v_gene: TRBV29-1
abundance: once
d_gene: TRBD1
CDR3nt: TGCAGCGTTTCCCGGGACAGGGAAGGCTACACCTTC
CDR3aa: CSVSRDREGYTF

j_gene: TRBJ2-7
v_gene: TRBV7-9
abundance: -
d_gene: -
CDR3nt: TGTGCCAGCAGCCCTAGGGGCAGGGTAGCCTACGAGCAGTACTTC
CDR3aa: CASSPRGRVAYEQYF

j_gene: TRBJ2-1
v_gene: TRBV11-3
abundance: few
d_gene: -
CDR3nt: TGTGCCAGCAGTACAACCCCGACCAGGGACAATGAGCAGTTCTTC
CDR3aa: CASSTTPTRDNEQFF

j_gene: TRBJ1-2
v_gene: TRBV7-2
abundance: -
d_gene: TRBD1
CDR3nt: TGTGCCAGCAGCTTATCGAGCGGACAGGGACTTGGCTACACCTTC
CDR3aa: CASSLSSGQGLGYTF

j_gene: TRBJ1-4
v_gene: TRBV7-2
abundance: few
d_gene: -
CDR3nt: TGTGCCAGCAGCATCCAGCCGGGTGGACTTAATGAAAAACTGTTTTTT
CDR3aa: CASSIQPGGLNEKLFF

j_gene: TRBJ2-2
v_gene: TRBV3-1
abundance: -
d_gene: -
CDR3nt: TGTGCCAGCAGCCCCCAGGGAGTGGGCACCGGGGAGCTGTTTTTT
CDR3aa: CASSPQGVGTGELFF

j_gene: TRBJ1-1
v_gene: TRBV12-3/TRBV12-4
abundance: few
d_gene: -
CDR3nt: TGTGCCAGCAACCGAAGGTCGGGAACTGAAGCTTTCTTT
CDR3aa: CASNRRSGTEAFF

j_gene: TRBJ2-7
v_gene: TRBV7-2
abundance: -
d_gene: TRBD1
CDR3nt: TGTGCCAGCAGCCCAGACGGGACAGGGGATGTCGAGCAGTACTTC
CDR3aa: CASSPDGTGDVEQYF

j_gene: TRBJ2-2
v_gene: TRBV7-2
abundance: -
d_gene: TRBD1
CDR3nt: TGTGCCAGCAGCTTCGGACAGGCCACCGGGGAGCTGTTTTTT
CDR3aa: CASSFGQATGELFF

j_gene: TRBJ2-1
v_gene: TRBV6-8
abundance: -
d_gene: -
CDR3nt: TGTGCCAGCAGTTACTCCGCTGCCTCCCCTGAAAATGAGCAGTTCTTC
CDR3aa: CASSYSAASPENEQFF

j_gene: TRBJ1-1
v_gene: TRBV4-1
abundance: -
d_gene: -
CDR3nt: TGCGCCAGCAGCCAAGAAACTACAGGCATGAACACTGAAGCTTTCTTT
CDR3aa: CASSQETTGMNTEAFF

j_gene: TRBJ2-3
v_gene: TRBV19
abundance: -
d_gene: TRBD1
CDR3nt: TGTGCCAGTATCGGGGCCAGGGGGCGAAGCACAGATACGCAGTATTTT
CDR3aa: CASIGARGRSTDTQYF

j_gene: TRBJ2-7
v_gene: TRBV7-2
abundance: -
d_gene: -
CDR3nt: TGTGCCAGCAGCCTTAGTCGGGGGACGAACTACGAGCAGTACTTC
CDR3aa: CASSLSRGTNYEQYF

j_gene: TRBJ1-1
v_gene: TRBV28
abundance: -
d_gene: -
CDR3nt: TGTGCCAGCAGTTTATCCTCTTTTTTTACCGGGCCATTT
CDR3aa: CASSLSSFFTGPF

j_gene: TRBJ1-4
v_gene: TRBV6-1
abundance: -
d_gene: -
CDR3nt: TGTGCCAGCAGTGATTCACCCCCGCCAGGAGAAAAACTGTTTTTT
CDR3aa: CASSDSPPPGEKLFF

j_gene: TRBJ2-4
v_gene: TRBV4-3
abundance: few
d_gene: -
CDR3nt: TGCGCCAGCAGCCAAGAGGCTACAAGCATTCAGTACTTC
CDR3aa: CASSQEATSIQYF

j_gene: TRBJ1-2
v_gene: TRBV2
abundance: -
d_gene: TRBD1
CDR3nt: TGTGCCAGCAAAGGGGGCGGCTACACCTTC
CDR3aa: CASKGGGYTF

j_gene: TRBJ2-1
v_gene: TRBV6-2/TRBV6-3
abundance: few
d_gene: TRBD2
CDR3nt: TGTGCCAGCAGCCGGACTAGCTGGGGTGTCTACAATGAGCAGTTCTTC
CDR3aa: CASSRTSWGVYNEQFF

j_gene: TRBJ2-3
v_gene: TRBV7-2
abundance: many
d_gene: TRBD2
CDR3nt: TGTGCCAGCAGCTTAAATCTCTTGGTTAGCGGGGGGGCTAGCACAGATACGCAGTATTTT
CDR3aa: CASSLNLLVSGGASTDTQYF

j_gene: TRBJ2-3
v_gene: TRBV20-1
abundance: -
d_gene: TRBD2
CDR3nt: TGCAGTGCCACCCCGACTAGCGGGGCAGATACGCAGTATTTT
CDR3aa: CSATPTSGADTQYF

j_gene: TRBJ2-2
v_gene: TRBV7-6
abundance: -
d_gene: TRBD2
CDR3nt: TGTGCCAGCAGCCAAACTAGCGGGAGAATCCCCGGGGAGCTGTTTTTT
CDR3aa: CASSQTSGRIPGELFF

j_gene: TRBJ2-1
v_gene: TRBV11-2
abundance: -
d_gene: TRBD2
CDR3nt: TGTGCCAGCAGGCAGACTAGCGGGGGCCACAATGAGCAGTTCTTC
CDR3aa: CASRQTSGGHNEQFF

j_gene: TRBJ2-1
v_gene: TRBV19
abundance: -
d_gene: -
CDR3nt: TGTGCCAGTCACCCGGAGGGTTACAATGAGCAGTTCTTC
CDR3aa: CASHPEGYNEQFF

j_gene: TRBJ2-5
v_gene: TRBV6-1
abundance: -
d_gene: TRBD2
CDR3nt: TGTACCAGCAGATCTACTAGCGGGATAGAGACCCAGTACTTC
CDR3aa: CTSRSTSGIETQYF

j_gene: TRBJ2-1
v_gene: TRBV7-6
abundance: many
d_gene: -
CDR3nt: TGTGCCAGCAGCCTACCCGGGTCCTACAATGAGCAGTTCTTC
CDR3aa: CASSLPGSYNEQFF

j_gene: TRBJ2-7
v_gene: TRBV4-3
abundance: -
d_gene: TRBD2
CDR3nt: TGCGCCAGCAGCCAAACGGGACTAGCCTACGAGCAGTACTTC
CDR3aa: CASSQTGLAYEQYF

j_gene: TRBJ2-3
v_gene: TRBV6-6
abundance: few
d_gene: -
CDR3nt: TGTGCCAGCAGTTACTCTCGGAAGCTCACAGATACGCAGTATTTT
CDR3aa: CASSYSRKLTDTQYF

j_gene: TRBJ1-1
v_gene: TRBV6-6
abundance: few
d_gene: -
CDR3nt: TGTGCCAGCCGGACCTTAAACACTGAAGCTTTCTTT
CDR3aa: CASRTLNTEAFF

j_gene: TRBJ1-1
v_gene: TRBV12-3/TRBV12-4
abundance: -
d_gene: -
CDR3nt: TGTGCCAGCAGCCGGGACACAACGAACACTGAAGCTTTCTTT
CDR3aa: CASSRDTTNTEAFF

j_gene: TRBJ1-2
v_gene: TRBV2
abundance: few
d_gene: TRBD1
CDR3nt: TGTGCCAGGCCAGGGGGCGAAACTCCCTATGGCTACACCTTC
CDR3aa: CARPGGETPYGYTF

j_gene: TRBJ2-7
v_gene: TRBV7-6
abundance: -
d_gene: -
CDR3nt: TGTGCCAGCAGCTTCACCGAGGGGATGTACGAGCAGTACTTC
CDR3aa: CASSFTEGMYEQYF